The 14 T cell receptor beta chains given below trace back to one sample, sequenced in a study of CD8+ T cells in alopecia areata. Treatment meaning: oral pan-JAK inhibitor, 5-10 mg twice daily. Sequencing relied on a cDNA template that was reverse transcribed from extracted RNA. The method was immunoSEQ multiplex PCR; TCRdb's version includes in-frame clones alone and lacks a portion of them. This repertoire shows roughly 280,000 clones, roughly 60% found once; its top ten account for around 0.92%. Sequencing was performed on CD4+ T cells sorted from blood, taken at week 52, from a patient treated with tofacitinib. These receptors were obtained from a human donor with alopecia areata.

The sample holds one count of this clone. The CDR3 loop reads CASSPGRTMNTEAFF. CDR3 DNA sequence: TGTGCCAGCAGCCCCGGGAGAACCATGAACACTGAAGCTTTCTTT. V gene TRBV5-4 combines with J gene TRBJ1-1; D is ambiguous. The CDR3 sequence is 15 residues long. V was trimmed by 4 bases and J by 0 bases, leaving 13 bases between them. From germline, CDR1 is SGHNT and CDR2 YYREEE (reference sequence).

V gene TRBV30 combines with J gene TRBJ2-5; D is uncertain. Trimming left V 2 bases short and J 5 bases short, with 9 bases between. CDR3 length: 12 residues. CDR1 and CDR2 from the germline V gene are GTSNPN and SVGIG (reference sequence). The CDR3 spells CAWSWSGETQYF. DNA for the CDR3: TGTGCCTGGAGTTGGAGTGGGGAGACCCAGTACTTC.

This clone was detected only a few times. CDR3 bases: TGTGCCAGCAGTGATTCCGGACGGCTCCAAGAGACCCAGTACTTC. Its translation is CASSDSGRLQETQYF. The chain links TRBV25-1 to TRBJ2-5; D not certain. The germline V and J ends were trimmed by 3 bases and 1 base, with 12 bases remaining between them. Germline assignment: CDR1 MGHDK and CDR2 SYGVNS. The CDR3 is 15 residues long.

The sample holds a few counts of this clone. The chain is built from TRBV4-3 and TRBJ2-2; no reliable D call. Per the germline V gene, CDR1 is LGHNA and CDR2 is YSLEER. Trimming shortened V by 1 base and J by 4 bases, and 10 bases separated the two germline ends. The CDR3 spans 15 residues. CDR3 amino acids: CASSQGTVTTGELFF. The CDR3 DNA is TGCGCCAGCAGCCAAGGAACAGTGACCACCGGGGAGCTGTTTTTT.

CDR3 residues: CSVGQGHTEAFF. Here the CDR3 DNA reads TGCAGCGTGGGACAGGGGCACACTGAAGCTTTCTTT. This chain joins TRBV29-1 and TRBJ1-1; 10 bases map to TRBD1. J was trimmed by 3 bases and V by 6 bases; bases with no gene match: 1. The germline gives CDR1 SQVTM, CDR2 ANQGSEA. The CDR3 extends over 12 amino acids. The variable domain in full, with the rest retrieved from reference TRBV29-1 and TRBJ1-1, is SAVISQKPSRDICQRGTSLTIQCQVDSQVTMMFWYRQQPGQSLTLIATANQGSEATYESGFVIDKFPISRPNLTFSTLTVSNMSPEDSSIYLCSVGQGHTEAFFGQGTRLTVV.

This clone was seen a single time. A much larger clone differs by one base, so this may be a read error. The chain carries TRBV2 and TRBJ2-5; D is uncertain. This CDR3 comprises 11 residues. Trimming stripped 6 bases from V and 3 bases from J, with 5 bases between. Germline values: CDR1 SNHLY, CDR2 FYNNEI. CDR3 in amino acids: CASSVKETQYF. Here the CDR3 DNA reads TGTGCCAGCAGCGTAAAAGAGACCCAGTACTTC.

Written as DNA, the CDR3 is TGTGCCAGCAGTTACGGTCGGACAGGGAGAGCTGGCTACACCTTC. It codes for CASSYGRTGRAGYTF. The chain uses TRBV6-5 and TRBJ1-2, with 8 bases matching TRBD1. CDR1 is MNHEY, CDR2 SVGAGI, per germline. J lost 7 bases, V lost 2 bases, and 9 bases had no gene match. This CDR3 has 15 residues.

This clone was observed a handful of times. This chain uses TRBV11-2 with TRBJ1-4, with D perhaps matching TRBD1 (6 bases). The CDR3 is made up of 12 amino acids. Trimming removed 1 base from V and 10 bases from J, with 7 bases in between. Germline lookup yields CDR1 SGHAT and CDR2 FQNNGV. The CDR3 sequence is CASSLGGGKLFF. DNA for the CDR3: TGTGCCAGCAGCTTAGGAGGGGGAAAACTGTTTTTT.

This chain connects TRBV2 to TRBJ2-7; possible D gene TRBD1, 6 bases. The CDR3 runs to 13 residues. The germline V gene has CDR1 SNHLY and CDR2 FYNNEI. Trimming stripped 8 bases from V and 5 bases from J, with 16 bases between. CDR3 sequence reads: CASETGLFDEQYF. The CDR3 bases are TGTGCCAGCGAGACAGGCCTTTTCGACGAGCAGTACTTC.

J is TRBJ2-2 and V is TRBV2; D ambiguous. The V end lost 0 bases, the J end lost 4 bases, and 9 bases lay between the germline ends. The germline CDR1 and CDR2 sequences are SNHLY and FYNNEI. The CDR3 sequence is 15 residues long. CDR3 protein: CASSEALQVTGELFF. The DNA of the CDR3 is TGTGCCAGCAGTGAAGCGCTTCAGGTCACCGGGGAGCTGTTTTTT.

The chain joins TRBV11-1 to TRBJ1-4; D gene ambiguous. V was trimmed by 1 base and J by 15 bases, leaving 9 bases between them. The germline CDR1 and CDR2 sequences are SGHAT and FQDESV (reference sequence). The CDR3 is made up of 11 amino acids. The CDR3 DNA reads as TGTGCCAGCAGCTTAGAAGAGAAGGTGTTTTTT. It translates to CASSLEEKVFF.

The CDR3 sequence: CASSLARPDRSTQYF. CDR3 coding DNA: TGTGCCAGCAGCTTAGCAAGGCCGGACCGCAGCACGCAGTATTTT. The chain uses TRBV7-2 and TRBJ2-3, with D hard to call. Germline V gene sequence: CDR1 SGHTA, CDR2 FQGNSA. V lost 0 bases and J 9 bases, leaving 16 bases between the germline ends. CDR3 length: 15 amino acids. Full variable domain (outside the CDR3, taken from reference TRBV7-2 and TRBJ2-3): GAGVSQSPSNKVTEKGKDVELRCDPISGHTALYWYRQSLGQGLEFLIYFQGNSAPDKSGLPSDRFSAERTGGSVSTLTIQRTQQEDSAVYLCASSLARPDRSTQYFGPGTRLTVL.

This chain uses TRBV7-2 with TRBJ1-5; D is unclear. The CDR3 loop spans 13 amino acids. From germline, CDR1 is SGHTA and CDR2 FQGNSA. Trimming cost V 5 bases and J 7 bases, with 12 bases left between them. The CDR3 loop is CASSPRLQQPQHF. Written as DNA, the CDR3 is TGTGCCAGCAGCCCCCGGCTCCAACAGCCCCAGCATTTT.

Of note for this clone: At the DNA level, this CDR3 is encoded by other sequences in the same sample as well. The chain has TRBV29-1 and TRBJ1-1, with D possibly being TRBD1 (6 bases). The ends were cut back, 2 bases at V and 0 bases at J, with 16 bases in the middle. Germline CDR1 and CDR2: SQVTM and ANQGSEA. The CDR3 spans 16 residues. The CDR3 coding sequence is TGCAGCGTTGAAAACCTCTATCGGACAGTGAACACTGAAGCTTTCTTT. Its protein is CSVENLYRTVNTEAFF. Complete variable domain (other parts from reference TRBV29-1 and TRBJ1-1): SAVISQKPSRDICQRGTSLTIQCQVDSQVTMMFWYRQQPGQSLTLIATANQGSEATYESGFVIDKFPISRPNLTFSTLTVSNMSPEDSSIYLCSVENLYRTVNTEAFFGQGTRLTVV.